Included here is one TCR beta chain sequence, with context. The sample originates from a study of technical replicates of blood from a few donors. Some clones are missing from TCRdb's copy, which holds only in-frame ones; the method was immunoSEQ multiplex PCR. The table records about 64,000 clones, 65% to 90% of them present only once. Germline loops: CDR1 SGHVS, CDR2 FNYEAQ. V lost 8 bases and J 3 bases, leaving 15 bases between the germline ends. This CDR3 comprises 14 residues. This rearrangement joins TRBV7-6 to TRBJ2-3, with a weak D call TRBD2 (6 bases). This TCR was recovered from a human donor in good health. Some clones in this sample may be carry-over from other donors' samples. Sequenced: PBMCs. The CDR3 DNA is TGTGCCAGCCGGATTGGTGGGGGGACAGATACGCAGTATTTT. Amino acid sequence: CASRIGGGTDTQYF.